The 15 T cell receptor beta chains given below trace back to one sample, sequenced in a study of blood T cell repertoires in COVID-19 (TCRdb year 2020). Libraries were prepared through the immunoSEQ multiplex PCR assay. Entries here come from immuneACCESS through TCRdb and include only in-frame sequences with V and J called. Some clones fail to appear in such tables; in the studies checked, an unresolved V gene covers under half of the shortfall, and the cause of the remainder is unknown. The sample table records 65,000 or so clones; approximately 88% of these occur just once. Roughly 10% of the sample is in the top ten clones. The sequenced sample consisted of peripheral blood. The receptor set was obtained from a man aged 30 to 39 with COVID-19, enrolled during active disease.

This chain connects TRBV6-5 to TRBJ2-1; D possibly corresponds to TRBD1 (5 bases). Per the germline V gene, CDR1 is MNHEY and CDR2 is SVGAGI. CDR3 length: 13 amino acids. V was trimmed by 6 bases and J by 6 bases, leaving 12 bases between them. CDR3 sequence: CASRHFGANEQFF. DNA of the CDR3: TGTGCCAGCAGGCATTTTGGGGCCAATGAGCAGTTCTTC.

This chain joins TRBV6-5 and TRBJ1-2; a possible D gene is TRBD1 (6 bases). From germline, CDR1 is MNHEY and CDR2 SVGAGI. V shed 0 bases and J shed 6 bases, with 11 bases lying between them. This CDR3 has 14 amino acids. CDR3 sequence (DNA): TGTGCCAGCAGTTACTCTACAGGGATGGATGGCTACACCTTC. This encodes CASSYSTGMDGYTF.

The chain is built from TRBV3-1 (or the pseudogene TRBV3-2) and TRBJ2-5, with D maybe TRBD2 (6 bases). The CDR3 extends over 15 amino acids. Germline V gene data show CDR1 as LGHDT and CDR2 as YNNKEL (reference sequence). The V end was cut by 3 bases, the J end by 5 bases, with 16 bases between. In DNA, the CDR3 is TGTGCCAGCAGCCATATCCGTGGAGGGGACGAGACCCAGTACTTC. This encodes CASSHIRGGDETQYF.

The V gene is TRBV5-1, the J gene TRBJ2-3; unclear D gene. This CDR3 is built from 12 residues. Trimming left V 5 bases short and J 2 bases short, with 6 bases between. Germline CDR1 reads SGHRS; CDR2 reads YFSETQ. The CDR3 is CASSFNTDTQYF. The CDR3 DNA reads TGCGCCAGCAGTTTTAACACAGATACGCAGTATTTT.

This chain's CDR3 is CASSFTWDSEETQYF. For the CDR3, the DNA is TGTGCCAGCAGTTTCACCTGGGACAGTGAAGAGACCCAGTACTTC. The genes are TRBV6-5 and TRBJ2-5, with 7 bases that match TRBD1. With V trimmed by 4 bases and J by 3 bases, 8 bases remained unmatched. Per germline, CDR1 MNHEY and CDR2 SVGAGI. CDR3 length: 15 residues.

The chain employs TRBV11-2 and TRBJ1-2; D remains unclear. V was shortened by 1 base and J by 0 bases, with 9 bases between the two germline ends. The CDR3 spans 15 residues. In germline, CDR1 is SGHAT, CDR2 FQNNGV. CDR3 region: CASSLVGSANYGYTF. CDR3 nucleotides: TGTGCCAGCAGCTTAGTGGGGAGTGCTAACTATGGCTACACCTTC.

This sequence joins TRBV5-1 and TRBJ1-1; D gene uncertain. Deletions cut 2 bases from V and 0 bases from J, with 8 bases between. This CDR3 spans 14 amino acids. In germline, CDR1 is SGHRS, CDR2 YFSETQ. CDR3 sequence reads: CASSLEVMNTEAFF. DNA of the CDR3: TGCGCCAGCAGCTTAGAGGTCATGAACACTGAAGCTTTCTTT.

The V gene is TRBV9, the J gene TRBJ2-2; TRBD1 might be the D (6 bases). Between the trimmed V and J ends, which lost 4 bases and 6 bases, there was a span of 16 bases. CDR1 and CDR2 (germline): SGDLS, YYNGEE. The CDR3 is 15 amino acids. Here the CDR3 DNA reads TGTGCCAGCAGCTCCTTAGGGGGAGCGGCCGGGGAGCTGTTTTTT. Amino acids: CASSSLGGAAGELFF.

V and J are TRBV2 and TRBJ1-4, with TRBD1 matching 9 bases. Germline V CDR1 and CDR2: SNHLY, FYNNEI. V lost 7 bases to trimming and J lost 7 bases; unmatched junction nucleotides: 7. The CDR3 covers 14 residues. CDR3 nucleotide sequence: TGTGCCAGCACTTACGGGACAGGGCCTGAAAAACTGTTTTTT. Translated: CASTYGTGPEKLFF.

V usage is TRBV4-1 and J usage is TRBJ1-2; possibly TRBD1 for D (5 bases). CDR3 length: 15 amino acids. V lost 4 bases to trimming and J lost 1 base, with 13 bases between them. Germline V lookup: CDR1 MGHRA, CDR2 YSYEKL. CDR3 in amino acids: CASSPRQTHNYGYTF. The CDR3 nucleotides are TGCGCCAGCAGCCCCCGACAGACCCATAACTATGGCTACACCTTC.

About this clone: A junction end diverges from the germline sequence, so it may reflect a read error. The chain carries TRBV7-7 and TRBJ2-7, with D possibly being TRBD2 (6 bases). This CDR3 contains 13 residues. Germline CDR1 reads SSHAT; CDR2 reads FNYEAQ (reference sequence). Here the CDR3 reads CASSLHSSGEQYF. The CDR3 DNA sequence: TGTGCTAGCAGCTTGCACAGTAGCGGCGAGCAGTACTTC.

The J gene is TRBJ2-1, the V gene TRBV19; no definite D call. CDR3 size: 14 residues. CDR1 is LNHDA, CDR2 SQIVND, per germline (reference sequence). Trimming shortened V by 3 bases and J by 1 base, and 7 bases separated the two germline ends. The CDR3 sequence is CASSMGQSYNEQFF. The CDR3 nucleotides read TGTGCCAGTAGTATGGGCCAGTCCTACAATGAGCAGTTCTTC.

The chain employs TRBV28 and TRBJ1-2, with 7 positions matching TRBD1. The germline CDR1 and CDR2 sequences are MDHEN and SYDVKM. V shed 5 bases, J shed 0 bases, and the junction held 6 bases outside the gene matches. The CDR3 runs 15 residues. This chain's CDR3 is CASSPGQITNYGYTF. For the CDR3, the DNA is TGTGCCAGCAGTCCGGGACAGATAACTAACTATGGCTACACCTTC.

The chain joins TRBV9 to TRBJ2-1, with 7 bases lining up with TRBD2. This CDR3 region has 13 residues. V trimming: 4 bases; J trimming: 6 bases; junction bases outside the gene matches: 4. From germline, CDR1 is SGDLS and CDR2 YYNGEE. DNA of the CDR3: TGTGCCAGCAGCTCAGGACTAGTCAATGAGCAGTTCTTC. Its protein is CASSSGLVNEQFF.

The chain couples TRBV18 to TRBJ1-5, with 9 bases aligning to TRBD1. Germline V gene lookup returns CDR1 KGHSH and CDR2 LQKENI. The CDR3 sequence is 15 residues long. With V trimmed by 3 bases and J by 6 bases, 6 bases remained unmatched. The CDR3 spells CASSPPGQGGQPQHF. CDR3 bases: TGTGCCAGCTCACCCCCGGGACAGGGCGGTCAGCCCCAGCATTTT.